This note documents a single T cell receptor beta chain sequence. The sample belongs to a study of shared clonotypes between healthy human individuals. The CDR3 runs to 17 residues. Deletions cut 0 bases from V and 0 bases from J, with 10 bases between. Germline V gives CDR1 SGHRS, CDR2 YFSETQ. Using immunoSEQ multiplex PCR, the repertoire was profiled, and TCRdb retains in-frame clones only, with some absent. The sample includes over a million clones, about 70% of them seen just once. This rearrangement joins TRBV5-1 to TRBJ2-6; a weak D match, TRBD2 (6 bases). The sequence derives from a man between 18 and 35 years old in good health. Sequencing was carried out using memory CD4+ T cells sorted from blood. Stated subset: CD45RA-negative fraction. CDR3 region: CASSLGDSSSGANVLTF. The CDR3 DNA follows: TGCGCCAGCAGCTTGGGGGACTCCTCCTCTGGGGCCAACGTCCTGACTTTC.